This TCR beta chain was observed in a study of spatial heterogeneity in lung cancer. As for the study in general: On average, each unique TCR and UMI combination appeared more than ten times in raw reads.

TCRdb processed the 5' RACE reads anew with MiXCR; each CDR3 protein has one entry. The sample lists over 11,000 distinct CDR3 sequences, roughly a tenth occurring once. Comment on this clonotype: The target antigen is unknown.

Findings of the study overall: Ubiquitous expanded tumor TCRs surfaced in blood more at resection than they did at follow-up.

Time point described: sample taken at primary tumor resection. Extraction of whole RNA from tumor, nontumor lung or frozen PBMC preceded unsorted sequencing. Trimming pared 4 bases from V and 7 bases from J, leaving 15 bases between. Germline V CDR1 and CDR2: SGHRS, YFSETQ. The CDR3 covers 14 residues. The sample consisted of PBMCs, taken at surgery. This TCR derives from a male donor with early-stage non-small cell lung cancer. The rearrangement uses TRBV5-1 and TRBJ2-1; D possibly uses TRBD1 or TRBD2 (5 bases each). The CDR3 sequence: CASSVWGRVNEQFF. The CDR3 bases are TGCGCCAGCAGCGTGTGGGGGAGAGTAAATGAGCAGTTCTTC.